The sequence of this TCR beta chain was determined in a study of regulatory T cells in long-lasting Graves disease. In the study overall: Graves' patients with a new diagnosis had received antithyroid drugs under 3 months.

Time point reported: newly diagnosed GD, antithyroid drugs for less than 3 months. RNA extracted from PBMCs served as the sequencing template. CDR3 regions were amplified by Arm-PCR using iRepertoire HTBI primers to build TCR beta libraries. Each CDR3 protein is one row after TCRdb ran MiXCR on the multiplex PCR reads. The sample contains 320,000 or so distinct CDR3 sequences, 18% of which appear only once. There are many counts of this clonotype. The sample in question was peripheral blood mononuclear cells (PBMCs), obtained at new diagnosis, from a patient treated with antithyroid drugs. The receptor was isolated from a female donor with Graves disease.

The CDR3 region is CASSSWTSGRVRDADTQYF. CDR3 nucleotides: TGTGCCAGCAGCTCCTGGACTAGCGGGAGGGTCAGGGACGCAGATACGCAGTATTTT. The chain employs TRBV7-9 and TRBJ2-3; 15 bases are shared with TRBD2. Germline V gene lookup returns CDR1 SEHNR and CDR2 FQNEAQ (reference sequence). Trimming removed 4 bases from V and 4 bases from J; junction bases left unmatched: 12. The CDR3 length is 19 residues.